A single sample gave rise to the 9 T cell receptor beta chains below, sequenced in a study of blood T cell repertoires in COVID-19. Assay: immunoSEQ multiplex PCR; the TCRdb copy retains only in-frame clones and omits some. Here the sample spans 200,000 or so clones, about 80% being singletons. The sample consisted of peripheral blood. Receptors originate from a human donor with acute or convalescent COVID-19. The donor label of this sample is uncertain.

The genes are TRBV10-3 and TRBJ2-2, with 7 bases that match TRBD1. The CDR3 contains 15 residues. J gave up 4 bases and V 0 bases, and 2 bases lay outside the gene matches. Germline V lookup: CDR1 ENHRY, CDR2 SYGVKD. CDR3 sequence reads: CAISESRQGTGELFF. For the CDR3, the DNA is TGTGCCATCAGTGAGTCTCGACAGGGCACCGGGGAGCTGTTTTTT.

The V and J genes are TRBV5-4 and TRBJ1-1, with 8 bases lining up with TRBD1. Germline CDR1 reads SGHNT; CDR2 reads YYREEE (reference sequence). After removal of 2 bases from V and 0 bases from J, the junction contained 3 bases not matched to a gene. This CDR3 is 15 amino acids long. The CDR3 is CASSLQGELNTEAFF. The CDR3 DNA reads as TGTGCCAGCAGCTTACAGGGGGAACTGAACACTGAAGCTTTCTTT.

J is TRBJ1-3 and V is TRBV7-8; TRBD1 agrees at 7 bases. Germline V gene lookup returns CDR1 SGHVS and CDR2 FQNEAQ. This CDR3 contains 16 residues. The J segment lost 0 bases and the V segment lost 1 base, leaving 3 bases of the junction unmatched. The CDR3 nucleotides read TGTGCCAGCAGCTTAGAGGGGGCAACCTCTGGAAACACCATATATTTT. Translated, it gives CASSLEGATSGNTIYF.

V gene TRBV7-9 combines with J gene TRBJ2-5; perhaps TRBD2 as D (6 bases). The CDR3 contains 14 residues. Germline CDR1 is SEHNR and CDR2 is FQNEAQ (reference sequence). With 5 bases removed from V and 2 bases from J, the gap between germline ends came to 12 bases. CDR3 DNA: TGTGCCAGCAGCGCGTGGACTATGCAAGAGACCCAGTACTTC. Its protein product is CASSAWTMQETQYF.

On this clone itself: The sample contains more than one DNA sequence encoding this CDR3. The J gene is TRBJ2-7, the V gene TRBV28; 9 positions agree with TRBD1. J lost 3 bases, V lost 8 bases, and 2 bases had no gene match. Germline CDR1 MDHEN, CDR2 SYDVKM. There are 12 residues in the CDR3. This chain's CDR3 is CASRDRVYEQYF. The CDR3 DNA is TGTGCCAGCCGGGACAGGGTCTACGAGCAGTACTTC.

The chain carries TRBV5-1 and TRBJ2-1; 11 positions agree with TRBD1. The CDR3 has 15 residues. Looked up from germline, CDR1 is SGHRS and CDR2 is YFSETQ. V shed 4 bases, J shed 4 bases, and the junction held 4 bases outside the gene matches. CDR3 nucleotide sequence: TGCGCCAGCAGCCGGCGGGACAGGGGGTACAATGAGCAGTTCTTC. It codes for CASSRRDRGYNEQFF.

This clone came up a few times. V usage is TRBV30 and J usage is TRBJ1-2, with D hard to call. With 1 base removed from V and 7 bases from J, the gap between germline ends came to 7 bases. Germline assignment: CDR1 GTSNPN and CDR2 SVGIG (reference sequence). The CDR3 runs to 11 residues. The CDR3 coding sequence is TGTGCCTGGAGTGGAGGGTTTGGCTACACCTTC. It is translated as CAWSGGFGYTF.

This rearrangement joins TRBV2 to TRBJ1-1; D is possibly TRBD1 (5 bases). The V gene lost 4 bases and the J gene lost 4 bases, with 10 bases spanning the gap. The CDR3 runs to 13 residues. CDR1 and CDR2 (germline): SNHLY, FYNNEI. The CDR3 nucleotides read TGTGCCAGCAGTGGCGGACAAGTCACTGAAGCTTTCTTT. Translating it yields CASSGGQVTEAFF.

Notes on this clone: The germline gene is not matched at one end of the junction; a read error may be the cause. The chain employs TRBV7-2 and TRBJ1-6; TRBD1 matches at 9 bases. The length of the CDR3 is 15 residues. CDR1 is SGHTA, CDR2 FQGNSA, per germline. CDR3 in amino acids: CASTLRTGANSPLHF. CDR3 coding DNA: TGTGCCAGCACCTTAAGGACAGGGGCTAATTCACCCCTCCACTTT.